The clone carrying this TCR beta chain was picked up a small number of times. This sample stems from a study of blood T cell repertoires in COVID-19. On the study more broadly: COVID-19 samples collected from the United States, Italy and Spain covered acute and convalescent phases.

The CDR3 totals 15 residues. With V trimmed by 5 bases and J by 6 bases, 7 bases remained unmatched. CDR1 is SGHTA and CDR2 is FQGTGA in the germline V gene. As originally analysed: Amplified reference gene primers provided the basis for estimating nucleated cell counts. Data came from immunoSEQ multiplex PCR; TCRdb stores just in-frame clones and leaves some out. From that table come the V and J calls and clone size; the DNA was used to work out D and trimming. This table has 100,000 to 150,000 clones, about 70% appearing once. The sequence was collected from a woman between 65 and 79 years old with acute or convalescent COVID-19. The rearrangement joins TRBV7-3 to TRBJ2-1; 10 bases agree with TRBD1. Sequencing input: peripheral blood. The CDR3 coding sequence is TGTGCCAGCAGCCATACCGGGACAGGGGTCAATGAGCAGTTCTTC. Amino acid sequence: CASSHTGTGVNEQFF. Full variable domain (rest looked up from reference TRBV7-3 and TRBJ2-1): GAGVSQTPSNKVTEKGKYVELRCDPISGHTALYWYRQSLGQGPEFLIYFQGTGAADDSGLPNDRFFAVRPEGSVSTLKIQRTERGDSAVYLCASSHTGTGVNEQFFGPGTRLTVL.